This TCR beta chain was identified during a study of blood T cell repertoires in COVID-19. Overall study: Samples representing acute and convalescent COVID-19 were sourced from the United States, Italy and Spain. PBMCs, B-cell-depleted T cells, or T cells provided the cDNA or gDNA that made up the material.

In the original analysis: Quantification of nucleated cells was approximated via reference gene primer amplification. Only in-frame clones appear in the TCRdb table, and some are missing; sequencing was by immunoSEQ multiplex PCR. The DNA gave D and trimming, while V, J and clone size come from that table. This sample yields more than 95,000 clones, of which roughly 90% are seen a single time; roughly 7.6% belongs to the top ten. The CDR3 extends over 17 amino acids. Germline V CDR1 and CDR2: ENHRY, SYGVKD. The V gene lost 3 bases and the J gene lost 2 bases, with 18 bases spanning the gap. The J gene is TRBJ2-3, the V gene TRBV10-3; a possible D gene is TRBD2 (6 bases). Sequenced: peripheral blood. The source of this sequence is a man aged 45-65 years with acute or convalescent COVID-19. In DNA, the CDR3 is TGTGCCATCAGTGAATCCCCAGGAGGGGAACCCACAGATACGCAGTATTTT. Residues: CAISESPGGEPTDTQYF.